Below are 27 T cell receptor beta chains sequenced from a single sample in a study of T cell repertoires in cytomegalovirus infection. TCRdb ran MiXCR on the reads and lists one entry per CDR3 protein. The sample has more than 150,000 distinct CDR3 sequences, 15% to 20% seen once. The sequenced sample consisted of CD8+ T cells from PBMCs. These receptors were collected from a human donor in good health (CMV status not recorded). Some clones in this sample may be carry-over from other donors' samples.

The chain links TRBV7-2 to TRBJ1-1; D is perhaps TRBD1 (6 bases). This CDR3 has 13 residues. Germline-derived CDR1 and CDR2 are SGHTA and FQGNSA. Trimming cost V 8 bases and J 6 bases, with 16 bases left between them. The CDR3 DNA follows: TGTGCCAGCGCACCAGGGGTGAGCGCTGAAGCTTTCTTT. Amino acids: CASAPGVSAEAFF. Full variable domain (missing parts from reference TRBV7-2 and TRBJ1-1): GAGVSQSPSNKVTEKGKDVELRCDPISGHTALYWYRQSLGQGLEFLIYFQGNSAPDKSGLPSDRFSAERTGGSVSTLTIQRTQQEDSAVYLCASAPGVSAEAFFGQGTRLTVV.

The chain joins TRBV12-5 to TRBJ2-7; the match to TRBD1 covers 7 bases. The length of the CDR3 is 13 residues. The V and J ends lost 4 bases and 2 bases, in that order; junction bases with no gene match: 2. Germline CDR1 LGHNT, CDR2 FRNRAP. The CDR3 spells CASGSGTAYEQYF. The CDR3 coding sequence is TGTGCTAGTGGTTCCGGGACAGCCTACGAGCAGTACTTC.

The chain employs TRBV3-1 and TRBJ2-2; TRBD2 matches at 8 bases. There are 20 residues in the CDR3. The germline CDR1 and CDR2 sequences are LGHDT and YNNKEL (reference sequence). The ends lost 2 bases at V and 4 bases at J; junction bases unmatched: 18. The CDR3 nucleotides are TGTGCCAGCAGCCAAAACCACGCTATCGGGAGGGCTATCGTCACCGGGGAGCTGTTTTTT. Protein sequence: CASSQNHAIGRAIVTGELFF. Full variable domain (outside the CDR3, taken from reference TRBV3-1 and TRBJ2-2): DTAVSQTPKYLVTQMGNDKSIKCEQNLGHDTMYWYKQDSKKFLKIMFSYNNKELIINETVPNRFSPKSPDKAHLNLHINSLELGDSAVYFCASSQNHAIGRAIVTGELFFGEGSRLTVL.

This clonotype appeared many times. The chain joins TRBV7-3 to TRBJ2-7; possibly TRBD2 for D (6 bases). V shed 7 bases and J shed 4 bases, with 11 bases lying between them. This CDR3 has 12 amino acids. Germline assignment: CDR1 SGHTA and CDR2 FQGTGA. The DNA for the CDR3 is TGTGCCAGCAAAGGAGGGGATTACGAGCAGTACTTC. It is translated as CASKGGDYEQYF.

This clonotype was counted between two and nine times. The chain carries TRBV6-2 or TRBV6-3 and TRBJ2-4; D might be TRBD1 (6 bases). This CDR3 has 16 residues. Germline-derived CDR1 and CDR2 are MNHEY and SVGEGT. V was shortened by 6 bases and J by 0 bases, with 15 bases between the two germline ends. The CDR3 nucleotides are TGTGCCAGCAGCCAGGGGCTCGGAGCAGCCAAAAACATTCAGTACTTC. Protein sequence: CASSQGLGAAKNIQYF.

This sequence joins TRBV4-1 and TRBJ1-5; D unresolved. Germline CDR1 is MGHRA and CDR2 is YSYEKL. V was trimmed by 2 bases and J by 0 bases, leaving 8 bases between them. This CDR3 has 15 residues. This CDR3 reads CASSQRAYSNQPQHF. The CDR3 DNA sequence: TGCGCCAGCAGCCAACGGGCATATAGCAATCAGCCCCAGCATTTT.

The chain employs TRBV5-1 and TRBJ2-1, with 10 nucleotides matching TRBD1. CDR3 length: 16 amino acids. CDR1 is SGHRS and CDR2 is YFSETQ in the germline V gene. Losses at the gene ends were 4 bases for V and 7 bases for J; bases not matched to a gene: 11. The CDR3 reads CASSTPGQGIGNEQFF. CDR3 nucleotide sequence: TGCGCCAGCAGCACGCCGGGACAGGGGATTGGGAATGAGCAGTTCTTC.

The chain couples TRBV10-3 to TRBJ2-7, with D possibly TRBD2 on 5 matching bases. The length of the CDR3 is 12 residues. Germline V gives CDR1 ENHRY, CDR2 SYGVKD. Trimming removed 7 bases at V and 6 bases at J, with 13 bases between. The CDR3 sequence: CAITPDSGEQYF. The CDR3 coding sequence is TGTGCCATCACTCCGGACTCGGGCGAGCAGTACTTC.

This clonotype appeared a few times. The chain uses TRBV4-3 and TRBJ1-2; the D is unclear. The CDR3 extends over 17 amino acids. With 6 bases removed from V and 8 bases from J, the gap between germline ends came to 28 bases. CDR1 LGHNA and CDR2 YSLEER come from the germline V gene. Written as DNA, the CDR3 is TGCGCCAGCAGGCAAACCCCCCCCTCGACGACTAGTTTAGGCTACACCTTC. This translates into CASRQTPPSTTSLGYTF.

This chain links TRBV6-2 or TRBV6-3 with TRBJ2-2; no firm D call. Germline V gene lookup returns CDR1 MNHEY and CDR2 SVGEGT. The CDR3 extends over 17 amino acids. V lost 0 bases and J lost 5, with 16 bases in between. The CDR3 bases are TGTGCCAGCAGTTACTCTACTACAAAGCTCTGGACCGGGGAGCTGTTTTTT. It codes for CASSYSTTKLWTGELFF.

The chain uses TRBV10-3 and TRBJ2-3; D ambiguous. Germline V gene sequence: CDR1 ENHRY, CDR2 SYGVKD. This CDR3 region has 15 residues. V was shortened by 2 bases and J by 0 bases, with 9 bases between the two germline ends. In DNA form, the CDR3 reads TGTGCCATCAGTGAGCGGGTCGCTAGCACAGATACGCAGTATTTT. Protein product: CAISERVASTDTQYF.

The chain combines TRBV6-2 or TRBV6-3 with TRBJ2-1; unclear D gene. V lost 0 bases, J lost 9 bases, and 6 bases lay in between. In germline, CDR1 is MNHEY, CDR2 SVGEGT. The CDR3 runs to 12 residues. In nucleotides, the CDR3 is TGTGCCAGCAGTTACTCGAACGGTGAGCAGTTCTTC. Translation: CASSYSNGEQFF.

In nucleotides, the CDR3 is TGTGCCAGCAGTGGCCCCAAGGGGAACGAAGCTTTCTTT. This encodes CASSGPKGNEAFF. This chain joins TRBV6-1 and TRBJ1-1, with a possible D match to TRBD1 (5 bases). The V end was cut by 4 bases, the J end by 8 bases, with 14 bases between. Germline V lookup: CDR1 MNHNS, CDR2 SASEGT. CDR3 length: 13 residues.

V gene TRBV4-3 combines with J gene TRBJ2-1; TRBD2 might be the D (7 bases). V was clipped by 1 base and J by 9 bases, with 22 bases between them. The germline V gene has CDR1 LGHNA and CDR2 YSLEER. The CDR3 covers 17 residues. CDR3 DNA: TGCGCCAGCAGCCAAGGAGGGGGACTATCTCGTAACGGTGAGCAGTTCTTC. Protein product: CASSQGGGLSRNGEQFF.

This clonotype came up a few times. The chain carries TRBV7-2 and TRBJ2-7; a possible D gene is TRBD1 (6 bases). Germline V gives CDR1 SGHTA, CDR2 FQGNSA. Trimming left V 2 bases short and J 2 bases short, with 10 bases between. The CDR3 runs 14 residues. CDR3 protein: CASSLLGQTYEQYF. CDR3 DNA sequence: TGTGCCAGCAGCTTACTAGGACAGACCTACGAGCAGTACTTC.

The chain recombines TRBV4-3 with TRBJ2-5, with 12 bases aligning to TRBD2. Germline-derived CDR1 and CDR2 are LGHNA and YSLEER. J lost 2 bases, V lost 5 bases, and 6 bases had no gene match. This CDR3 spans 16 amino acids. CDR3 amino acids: CASSTTSGGSQETQYF. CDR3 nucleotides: TGCGCCAGCAGCACTACTAGCGGGGGGTCTCAAGAGACCCAGTACTTC.

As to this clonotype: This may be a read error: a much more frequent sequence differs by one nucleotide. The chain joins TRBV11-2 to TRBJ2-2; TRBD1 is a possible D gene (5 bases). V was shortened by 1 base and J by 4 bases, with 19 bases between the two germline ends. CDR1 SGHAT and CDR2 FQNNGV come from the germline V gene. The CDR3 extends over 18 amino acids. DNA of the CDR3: TGTGCCAGCAGCTTAGGACAGCCGACAATACTTTTCACCGGGGAGCTGTTTTTT. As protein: CASSLGQPTILFTGELFF.

CDR3: CASSDGGQLISGANVLTF. DNA of the CDR3: TGTGCCAGCAGTGATGGGGGACAGTTGATCTCTGGGGCCAACGTCCTGACTTTC. The chain has TRBV25-1 and TRBJ2-6; TRBD1 matches 7 bases. The CDR3 has 18 amino acids. The germline CDR1 and CDR2 sequences are MGHDK and SYGVNS. Trimming took 3 bases from V and 0 from J; bases not matched to a gene: 8.

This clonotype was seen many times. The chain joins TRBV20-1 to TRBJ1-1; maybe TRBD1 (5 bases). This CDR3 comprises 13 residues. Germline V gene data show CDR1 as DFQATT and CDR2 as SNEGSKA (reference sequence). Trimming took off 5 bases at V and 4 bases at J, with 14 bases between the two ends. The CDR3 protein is CSAPGRGATEAFF. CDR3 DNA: TGCAGTGCTCCCGGTCGAGGGGCCACTGAAGCTTTCTTT.

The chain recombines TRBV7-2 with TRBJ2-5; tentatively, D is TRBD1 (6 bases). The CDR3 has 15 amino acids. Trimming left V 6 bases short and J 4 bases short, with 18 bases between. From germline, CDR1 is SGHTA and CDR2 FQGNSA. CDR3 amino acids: CASSPPPPRGETQYF. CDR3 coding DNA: TGTGCCAGCAGTCCGCCCCCCCCCAGGGGAGAGACCCAGTACTTC.

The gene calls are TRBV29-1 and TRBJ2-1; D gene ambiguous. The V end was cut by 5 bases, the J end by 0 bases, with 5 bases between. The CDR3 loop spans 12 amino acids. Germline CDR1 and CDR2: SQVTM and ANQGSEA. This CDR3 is CSVPFSYNEQFF. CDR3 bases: TGCAGCGTTCCCTTCTCCTACAATGAGCAGTTCTTC.

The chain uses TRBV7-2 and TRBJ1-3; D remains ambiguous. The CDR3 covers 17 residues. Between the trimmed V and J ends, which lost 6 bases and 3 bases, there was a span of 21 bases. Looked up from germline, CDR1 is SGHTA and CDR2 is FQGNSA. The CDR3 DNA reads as TGTGCCAGCAGTCCCTATAGGGCAGGCAGCAGTGGAAACACCATATATTTT. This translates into CASSPYRAGSSGNTIYF.

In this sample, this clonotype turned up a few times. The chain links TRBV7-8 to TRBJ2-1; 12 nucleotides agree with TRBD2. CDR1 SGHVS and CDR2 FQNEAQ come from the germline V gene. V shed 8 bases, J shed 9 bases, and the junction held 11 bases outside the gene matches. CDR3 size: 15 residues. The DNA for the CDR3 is TGTGCCAGCTCTCCGGCTAGCGGGAGGGCAGGTGAGCAGTTCTTC. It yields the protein CASSPASGRAGEQFF.

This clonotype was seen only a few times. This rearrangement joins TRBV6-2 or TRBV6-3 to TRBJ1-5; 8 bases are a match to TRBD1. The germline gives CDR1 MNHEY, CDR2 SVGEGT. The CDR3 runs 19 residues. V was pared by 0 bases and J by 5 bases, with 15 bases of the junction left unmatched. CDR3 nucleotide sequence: TGTGCCAGCAGTTACTCGATAGGCAAACGCGACAGGGGATATCAGCCCCAGCATTTT. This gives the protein CASSYSIGKRDRGYQPQHF.

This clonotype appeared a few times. The CDR3: CASTTPGVGANVLTF. The CDR3 DNA sequence: TGTGCCAGCACAACACCGGGGGTCGGGGCCAACGTCCTGACTTTC. The rearrangement uses TRBV7-8 and TRBJ2-6, with D perhaps matching TRBD2 (6 bases). Germline assignment: CDR1 SGHVS and CDR2 FQNEAQ. V lost 7 bases, J lost 4 bases, and 14 bases lay in between. The CDR3 sequence is 15 residues long.

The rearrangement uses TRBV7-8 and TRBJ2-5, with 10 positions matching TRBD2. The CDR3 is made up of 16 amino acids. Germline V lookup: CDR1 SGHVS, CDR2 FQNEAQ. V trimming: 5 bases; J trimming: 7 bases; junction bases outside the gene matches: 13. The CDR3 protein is CASSPETSGLLGTQYF. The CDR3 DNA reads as TGTGCCAGCAGCCCAGAGACTAGCGGGTTACTGGGGACCCAGTACTTC.

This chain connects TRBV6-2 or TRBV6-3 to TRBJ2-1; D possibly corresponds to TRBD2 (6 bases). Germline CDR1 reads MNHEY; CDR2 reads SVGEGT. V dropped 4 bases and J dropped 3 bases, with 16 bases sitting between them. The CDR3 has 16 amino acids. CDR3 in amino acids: CASSSRDLRIYNEQFF. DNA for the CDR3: TGTGCCAGCAGTTCCCGGGACTTGAGAATCTACAATGAGCAGTTCTTC.